Below, 4 T cell receptor beta chains from the same sample are listed, as sequenced in a study of tissue T cells after allogeneic stem cell transplantation. TCRdb's table, derived via immunoSEQ multiplex PCR, lists solely in-frame clones and lacks some. The sample lists several thousand clones; more than 40% were seen once. Time point indicated: mouse harvest day 7 after allogeneic transplant. Each mouse received 10^7 T-cell-depleted marrow cells plus 10^6 splenic CD5+ T cells by tail vein. Sequences were obtained from gut tissue. All receptors derive from a female BALB/c mouse given C57BL/6 T cells with graft-versus-host disease after an allogeneic hematopoietic cell transplant.

To note about this clone: Mouse names are used for the genes. With the read ending 1 residue before the CDR3 end, the germline J gene is used to fill in that end. This chain links TRBV26 with TRBJ1-2; no clear D gene. Germline lookup yields CDR1 KGHPV and CDR2 FQNQEV (reference sequence). Trimming pared 2 bases from V and 1 base from J, leaving 5 bases between. The CDR3 has 13 amino acids. The sequenced CDR3 bases are TGTGCCAGCAGTCTGAACCTAAACTCCGACTACACC. Its protein product is CASSLNLNSDYT. The CDR3, in full, reads CASSLNLNSDYTF.

A note on this clone: Any gene name here is a mouse gene name. The CDR3 end is not reached by the read, which stops 1 residue before it; the germline J gene fills it in. The chain links TRBV13-2 to TRBJ2-5; D remains unclear. V was clipped by 2 bases and J by 4 bases, with 5 bases between them. The length of the CDR3 is 12 residues. Germline-derived CDR1 and CDR2 are NNHNN and SYGAGS (reference sequence). CDR3 protein: CASGERKDTQYF. The sequenced CDR3 bases are TGTGCCAGCGGTGAACGGAAAGACACCCAGTAC.

Worth noting for this clone: Gene names denote mouse genes. The read halts 1 residue ahead of the CDR3 end, with the missing end drawn from the germline J gene. The chain combines TRBV3 with TRBJ2-4; TRBD1 aligns across 8 bases. This CDR3 is built from 14 residues. V lost 5 bases and J lost 3; bases outside the gene matches: 4. Germline CDR1 reads SNHLY; CDR2 reads FYNGKV (reference sequence). The CDR3 protein is CASSTDRAQNTLYF. The sequenced CDR3 bases are TGTGCCAGCAGCACGGACAGGGCCCAAAACACCTTGTAC.

In its sample, this clone was seen a few times. Genes here carry mouse names. Sequencing ends 1 residue short of the CDR3 end; the germline J gene provides the rest. The chain recombines TRBV26 with TRBJ2-4, with D possibly called TRBD1 or TRBD2 (6 bases each). Per germline, CDR1 KGHPV and CDR2 FQNQEV (reference sequence). Trimming took 2 bases from V and 0 from J, leaving 9 bases between them. CDR3 length: 15 amino acids. The CDR3 sequence is CASSLGGPSQNTLYF. The part of the CDR3 DNA that was read is TGTGCCAGCAGTCTGGGGGGCCCTAGTCAAAACACCTTGTAC.